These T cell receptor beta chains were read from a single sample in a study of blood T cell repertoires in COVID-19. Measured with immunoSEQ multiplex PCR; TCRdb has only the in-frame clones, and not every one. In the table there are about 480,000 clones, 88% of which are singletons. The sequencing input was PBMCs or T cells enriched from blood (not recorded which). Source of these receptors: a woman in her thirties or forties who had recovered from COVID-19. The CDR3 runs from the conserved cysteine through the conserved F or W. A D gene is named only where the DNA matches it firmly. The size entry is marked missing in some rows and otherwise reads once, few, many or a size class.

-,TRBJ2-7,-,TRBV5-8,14,CASRLLAGPYEQYF,TGTGCCAGCCGCCTCTTGGCGGGACCCTACGAGCAGTACTTC
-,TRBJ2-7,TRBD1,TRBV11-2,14,CASSRRDSSYEQYF,TGTGCCAGCAGCCGACGGGACAGCTCCTACGAGCAGTACTTC
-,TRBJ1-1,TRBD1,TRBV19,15,CASSTLGTGRTEAFF,TGTGCCAGTAGTACGTTAGGGACAGGGAGGACTGAAGCTTTCTTT
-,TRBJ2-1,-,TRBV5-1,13,CASSLEAFNEQFF,TGCGCCAGCAGCTTGGAAGCTTTCAATGAGCAGTTCTTC
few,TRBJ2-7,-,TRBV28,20,CASSSISPLNSGHSSYEQYF,TGTGCCAGCAGTTCAATCTCCCCCCTAAATAGCGGCCATAGCTCCTACGAGCAGTACTTC
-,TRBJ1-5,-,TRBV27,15,CASSFDDSKSQPQHF,TGTGCCAGCAGTTTTGACGACAGTAAGTCTCAGCCCCAGCATTTT
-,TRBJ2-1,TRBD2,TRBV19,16,CASSPYGREGRNEQFF,TGTGCCAGTAGCCCCTACGGGCGGGAGGGTCGTAATGAGCAGTTCTTC
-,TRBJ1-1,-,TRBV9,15,CASSAPGIRNTEAFF,TGTGCCAGCAGCGCCCCAGGGATAAGGAACACTGAAGCTTTCTTT
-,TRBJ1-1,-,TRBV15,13,CATSTQTRTEAFF,TGTGCCACCAGCACCCAAACCAGGACTGAAGCTTTCTTT
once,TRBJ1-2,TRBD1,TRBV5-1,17,CASSLPTGTGANYGYTF,TGCGCCAGCAGCTTACCCACCGGGACAGGAGCTAACTATGGCTACACCTTC
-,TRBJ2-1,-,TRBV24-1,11,CATSQSNEQFF,TGTGCCACCAGTCAGTCAAATGAGCAGTTCTTC